These T cell receptor beta chains were read from a single sample in a study of CD8 T cells in Susac syndrome. TCRdb re-called the immunoSEQ multiplex PCR reads through MiXCR, storing one row per CDR3 protein. The sample lists roughly 200,000 distinct CDR3 sequences; roughly 94% were seen once. Sequenced sample: CD4+ T cells from PBMCs. The receptors originated from a human donor with Susac syndrome. Both conserved end residues are part of each CDR3. The order of the fields is clone size, D gene, J gene, V gene, CDR3 DNA, CDR3 protein. D genes are given only for firm matches. Clone size appears in some rows only: once, few, many, or a class for an expanded clone.

few NA TRBJ1-5 TRBV7-2 TGTGCCAGCAGCCGGGTGGGTCAGCCCCAGCATTTT CASSRVGQPQHF
NA NA TRBJ2-1 TRBV27 TGTGCCAGCAGTCCCTCAGGGGGCGGGGGTTTAAATGAGCAGTTCTTC CASSPSGGGGLNEQFF
once NA TRBJ2-5 TRBV30 TGTGCCTGGAGTGTTAAGGTCGGCCGAGGGGAGACCCAGTACTTC CAWSVKVGRGETQYF
NA TRBD1 TRBJ1-6 TRBV27 TGTGCCAGCAGTTTGGACAGGGGTTATTCACCCCTCCACTTT CASSLDRGYSPLHF
NA NA TRBJ2-6 TRBV14 TGTGCCAGCAGCCAAATCTCTGGGGCCAACGTCCTGACTTTC CASSQISGANVLTF
NA NA TRBJ1-2 TRBV4-3 TGCGCCAGCAGCCCCACATCGGGGGGCTATGGCTACACCTTC CASSPTSGGYGYTF
NA NA TRBJ1-2 TRBV3-1 TGTGCCAGTGCCCCCCGATTTAACTATGGCTACACCTTC CASAPRFNYGYTF
NA TRBD1 TRBJ1-1 TRBV27 TGTGCCAGCAGAAGGCAGGGGGCGGGTGAAGCTTTCTTT CASRRQGAGEAFF
NA NA TRBJ1-6 TRBV15 TGTGCCACCAGCAGAGGCGGATTTAATTCACCCCTCCACTTT CATSRGGFNSPLHF
NA NA TRBJ2-7 TRBV20-1 TGCAGTGCTAGCTCGTCGGGACTCCCAGGGGAGCAGTACTTC CSASSSGLPGEQYF
NA TRBD1 TRBJ2-5 TRBV5-1 TGCGCCAGCAGCTTGGCTGGGACAGGGCTAGAGACCCAGTACTTC CASSLAGTGLETQYF
once NA TRBJ2-7 TRBV3-1 TGTGCCAGCAGCCCGGACCACAGGGCTTCCTACGAGCAGTACTTC CASSPDHRASYEQYF
NA NA TRBJ2-1 TRBV25-1 TGTGCCAGCAGCGACCTCTGGGAGCAGTTCTTC CASSDLWEQFF
NA TRBD1 TRBJ1-6 TRBV20-1 TGCAGTGCTAGAGATCTGGTTTACGGGACAGCTAATAATTCACCCCTCCACTTT CSARDLVYGTANNSPLHF
NA NA TRBJ2-1 TRBV5-1 TGCGCCAGCGCACAGGGAGGGGACTACAATGAGCAGTTCTTC CASAQGGDYNEQFF
once NA TRBJ2-4 TRBV5-4 TGTGCCAGCACCGAAGACAAGAACGTTCAGTACTTC CASTEDKNVQYF
NA NA TRBJ2-5 TRBV20-1 TGCAGTGCTCCGGGACGGACGGAGACCCAGTACTTC CSAPGRTETQYF
NA NA TRBJ2-3 TRBV6-1 TGTGCCAGCAGTGAAGATGGGCCGCGAGCCCTCACAGATACGCAGTATTTT CASSEDGPRALTDTQYF
NA NA TRBJ2-3 TRBV30 TGTGCCTGGAGTGTCGGGGCACCTAGCACAGATACGCAGTATTTT CAWSVGAPSTDTQYF
NA NA TRBJ2-4 TRBV30 TGTGCCTGGATGGGGAAGTTAGGTACTGGGGCCAAAAACATTCAGTACTTC CAWMGKLGTGAKNIQYF
NA NA TRBJ1-2 TRBV4-1 TGCGCCAGCAGCCAAGACACCTTCTATGGCTACACCTTC CASSQDTFYGYTF
NA NA TRBJ2-5 TRBV2 TGTGCCAGCAGCCCTTATTCGGAGACCCAGTACTTC CASSPYSETQYF
NA NA TRBJ2-7 TRBV5-1 TGCGCCAGCAGCTTGGACAGGGTAACCTACGAGCAGTACTTC CASSLDRVTYEQYF
NA NA TRBJ1-6 TRBV9 TGTGCCAGCAGCGTAGCACCACAGGACCATAATTCACCCCTCCACTTT CASSVAPQDHNSPLHF
NA NA TRBJ2-2 TRBV15 TGTGCCACCAAAGCCCTGACTTTGGGGGGGCTGTTTTTT CATKALTLGGLFF
few TRBD2 TRBJ2-7 TRBV18 TGTGCCAGCTCGACTAGCGGGCCGCCCTACGAGCAGTACTTC CASSTSGPPYEQYF
NA NA TRBJ2-2 TRBV3-1 TGTGCCAGCAGCCAAGAATGGCTAGGGATGAACACCGGGGAGCTGTTTTTT CASSQEWLGMNTGELFF
NA NA TRBJ2-7 TRBV6-5 TGTGCCAGCAGTTACAGGAGTAGTGCCTACGAGCAGTACTTC CASSYRSSAYEQYF
NA NA TRBJ1-2 TRBV29-1 TGCAGCGTTGAAGATGGCTACACCTTC CSVEDGYTF
NA NA TRBJ1-2 TRBV11-2 TGTGCCAGCAGCTTAGGGGGGACGGCAGCCTATGGCTACACCTTC CASSLGGTAAYGYTF
NA NA TRBJ1-4 TRBV20-1 TGCAGTGCTAGAGCTGAGGGTACGGGTGAAAAACTGTTTTTT CSARAEGTGEKLFF
NA NA TRBJ1-1 TRBV20-1 TGCAGTGCCCAGACAGGCCTGGACACTGAAGCTTTCTTT CSAQTGLDTEAFF